Listed below are T cell receptor beta chains from one sample, sequenced in a study of PD-1 blockade in classical Hodgkin lymphoma. TCRdb keeps only in-frame clones here, not all; method: immunoSEQ multiplex PCR. This sample yields tens of thousands of clones, of which 60% to 80% are seen a single time; approximately 4.3% belongs to the top ten. Material: peripheral blood mononuclear cells (PBMCs), obtained before the second cycle of nivolumab. The origin of the receptors is a human donor with classical Hodgkin lymphoma. Both conserved end residues are part of each CDR3. The D gene is left open where the match is weak. Not every row has a clone size; where given, it reads once, few, many or a size class.

>TRBV28|TRBD1|TRBJ1-2|-|15
TGTGCCAGCAGACCCGCTCGGACAGGGATAGACGGCTACACCTTC
CASRPARTGIDGYTF
>TRBV7-8|-|TRBJ2-5|-|15
TGTGCCAGCAGCCCAAGTAACCAATGGTGGGAGACCCAGTACTTC
CASSPSNQWWETQYF
>TRBV6-6|-|TRBJ2-7|-|14
TGTGCCAGCAGTTACTCTGGGACCCCCTACGAGCAGTACTTC
CASSYSGTPYEQYF
>TRBV28|TRBD1|TRBJ2-7|-|14
TGTGCCAGCAGGGAGACAGGGGGTACCTACGAGCAGTACTTC
CASRETGGTYEQYF
>TRBV6-1|-|TRBJ2-3|-|15
TGTGCCAGCAGTGGACAGGGACTTAGCACAGATACGCAGTATTTT
CASSGQGLSTDTQYF
>TRBV5-8|-|TRBJ2-2|-|14
TGTGCCAGCAGCTTGCACCATCGTTCAGGGGAGCTGTTTTTT
CASSLHHRSGELFF
>TRBV27|TRBD2|TRBJ2-2|medium-sized|15
TGTGCCAGCAGTTTAAGCGGGGGCCTTACCGGGGAGCTGTTTTTT
CASSLSGGLTGELFF
>TRBV7-8|TRBD1|TRBJ1-1|-|16
TGTGCCAGCAGCAAAGGGGGCCAGGCGATGAACACTGAAGCTTTCTTT
CASSKGGQAMNTEAFF
>TRBV5-6|TRBD2|TRBJ2-5|few|16
TGTGCCAGCAGCTTGGTCAGGGGACTAGGGGGGGAGACCCAGTACTTC
CASSLVRGLGGETQYF
>TRBV7-2|-|TRBJ2-7|few|15
TGTGCCAGCAGCCCCATGGCAGGGGCCGCCTACGAGCAGTACTTC
CASSPMAGAAYEQYF
>TRBV28|TRBD1|TRBJ1-1|-|12
TGTGCCAGCAGTATGCTCCAGGGGGGAGCTTTCTTT
CASSMLQGGAFF
>TRBV6-6|-|TRBJ1-1|medium-sized|15
TGTGCCGTCCAAGGACACCTTAGAATGAACACTGAAGCTTTCTTT
CAVQGHLRMNTEAFF
>TRBV30|-|TRBJ2-1|-|12
TGTGCCTGGAGTGTACATTACAATGAGCAGTTCTTC
CAWSVHYNEQFF
>TRBV20-1|-|TRBJ2-7|-|11
TGCAGTGCTAGAGATCTGGGCGAGCAGTACTTC
CSARDLGEQYF
>TRBV11-1|-|TRBJ2-7|few|13
TGTGCCAGCAGCTCCTCCAAGGCCGACGAGCAGTACTTC
CASSSSKADEQYF
>TRBV28|-|TRBJ2-3|-|13
TGTGCCAGCAGTTTTTCTGTTAGAGGTGCGCAGTATTTT
CASSFSVRGAQYF
>TRBV19|TRBD1|TRBJ2-7|-|16
TGTGCCAGTAGTGGAATTACAGGGGGTACGTCCTACGAGCAGTACTTC
CASSGITGGTSYEQYF
>TRBV6-4|TRBD2|TRBJ2-1|-|17
TGTGCCAGCAGCCGACCGGGTTCTAGCGGGAGGAAGAATGAGCAGTTCTTC
CASSRPGSSGRKNEQFF
>TRBV10-2|-|TRBJ2-7|once|12
TGCGCCAGCAGTGCGGGAAGTTACGAGCAGTACTTC
CASSAGSYEQYF
>TRBV7-8|TRBD2|TRBJ2-5|-|16
TGTGCCAGCAGCCCCCGGGGGGGGAGGGGTGGCAAGACCCAGTACTTC
CASSPRGGRGGKTQYF
>TRBV6-5|TRBD1|TRBJ2-7|-|15
TGTGCCAGCAGTTACGGGGGGACAGGGTACTACGAGCAGTACTTC
CASSYGGTGYYEQYF
>TRBV6-6|TRBD2|TRBJ2-2|-|16
TGTGCCAGCAGCCGCCTACTAGCGTCGGACACCGGGGAGCTGTTTTTT
CASSRLLASDTGELFF
>TRBV7-8|TRBD1|TRBJ2-7|-|13
TGTGCCAGCAGCTCGGGACAGGGTGGCGAGCAGTACTTC
CASSSGQGGEQYF
>TRBV11-2|-|TRBJ2-7|-|11
TGTGCCAGCAGCTTAGAGAACGAGCAGTACTTC
CASSLENEQYF
>TRBV5-1|TRBD1|TRBJ2-7|-|14
TGCGCCAGCAGCTTGGGACAGGGTCGCATCGAGCAGTACTTC
CASSLGQGRIEQYF
>TRBV1|-|TRBJ2-7|-|14
TGCACCAGGCACCTTAGGAGAGAGGGGGGAGAGCAGTACTTC
CTRHLRREGGEQYF
>TRBV5-1|-|TRBJ2-7|-|13
TGCGCCAGCAGCCTCCCCGAGGGCTACGAGCAGTACTTC
CASSLPEGYEQYF
>TRBV30|-|TRBJ2-7|-|13
TGTGCCTGGACCTTAATTACAGGGAGCGAGCAGTACTTC
CAWTLITGSEQYF
>TRBV5-4|TRBD1|TRBJ2-3|-|16
TGTGCCTCCCAGCTTGGATCGGGACAGGGGACAGATACGCAGTATTTT
CASQLGSGQGTDTQYF
>TRBV4-3|-|TRBJ2-7|-|15
TGCGCCAGCAGCCGCACAACCGGGACCACCTACGAGCAGTACTTC
CASSRTTGTTYEQYF
>TRBV5-1|-|TRBJ2-7|few|14
TGCGCCAGCAGCCGGCGGGACTTGATCCCCGAGCAGTACTTC
CASSRRDLIPEQYF
>TRBV27|-|TRBJ2-1|-|13
TGTGCCAGCAGTTTATCAGGCTCGAATGAGCAGTTCTTC
CASSLSGSNEQFF
>TRBV7-2|TRBD2|TRBJ2-1|-|15
TGTGCCAGCAGCCTAGGACTAGCGGCGACCAATGAGCAGTTCTTC
CASSLGLAATNEQFF
>TRBV5-1|-|TRBJ2-7|-|13
TGCGCCAGCAGCTCAGGGGAGGGCTACGAGCAGTACTTC
CASSSGEGYEQYF
>TRBV6-6|-|TRBJ2-1|-|15
TGTGCCAGCAGTTACGATCTTGGGGAATACAATGAGCAGTTCTTC
CASSYDLGEYNEQFF
>TRBV5-1|-|TRBJ1-3|-|13
TGCGCCAGCAGCTTGGCTGGTGGAAACACCATATATTTT
CASSLAGGNTIYF
>TRBV18|-|TRBJ1-4|once|19
TGTGCCAGCTCACCCCGCTTTCGGACAGCCGTCTCACTAGGTGAAAAACTGTTTTTT
CASSPRFRTAVSLGEKLFF
>TRBV6-1|TRBD1|TRBJ1-3|few|18
TGTGCCAGCAGTGAAGAGGTGGGACAGGGAAGGTCCGGAAACACCATATATTTT
CASSEEVGQGRSGNTIYF
>TRBV9|-|TRBJ2-3|few|15
TGTGCCAGCAGCGAGGCCCTGGGGGTCACAGATACGCAGTATTTT
CASSEALGVTDTQYF
>TRBV6-1|TRBD1|TRBJ1-2|once|13
TGTGCCAGCCGGACAGGGGCTAACTATGGCTACACCTTC
CASRTGANYGYTF
>TRBV6-6|TRBD1|TRBJ2-5|few|12
TGTGCCAGCGACAGGGGGTGGGAGACCCAGTACTTC
CASDRGWETQYF
>TRBV7-3|-|TRBJ2-1|-|14
TGTGCCAGCAGCGCATCGGGAACCTACAATGAGCAGTTCTTC
CASSASGTYNEQFF
>TRBV10-2|TRBD1|TRBJ1-1|-|15
TGCGCCAGCAGTGTGGACAGGGGGGTTGGCACTGAAGCTTTCTTT
CASSVDRGVGTEAFF
>TRBV4-2|-|TRBJ2-5|few|15
TGTGCCAGCAGCCTCAGACCACTACCACAAGAGACCCAGTACTTC
CASSLRPLPQETQYF
>TRBV28|-|TRBJ2-2|-|14
TGTGCCAGCAGTTTAGCAGGGAACACCGGGGAGCTGTTTTTT
CASSLAGNTGELFF
>TRBV11-2|TRBD1|TRBJ1-4|few|13
TGTGCCAGCAGGGGACAGGGGAACGAAAAACTGTTTTTT
CASRGQGNEKLFF
>TRBV4-1|TRBD1|TRBJ1-2|-|21
TGCGCCAGCAGCCAAGATCGGGACAGGCCCTTCATGAATGCGGGACGCTATGGCTACACCTTC
CASSQDRDRPFMNAGRYGYTF
>TRBV5-6|TRBD2|TRBJ2-7|-|15
TGTGCCAGCAGCTTGGTCGGGGGGATCTCCTACGAGCAGTACTTC
CASSLVGGISYEQYF
>TRBV19|TRBD1|TRBJ2-1|-|15
TGTGCCAGTAGTATAGGGACAGGGGGCTACAATGAGCAGTTCTTC
CASSIGTGGYNEQFF
>TRBV5-1|-|TRBJ2-2|-|14
TGCGCCAGCAGCGTACAGGGTAGCACCGGGGAGCTGTTTTTT
CASSVQGSTGELFF